The next 9 T cell receptor beta chains were all read from a single sample in a study of T cells in Graves' hyperthyroidism and ophthalmopathy. The investigators amplified TCR beta CDR3 regions from RNA transcripts. HTBI primers were the set used in a first-round RT-PCR of the TCR CDR3. TCRdb used MiXCR to reprocess the multiplex PCR reads, holding one entry per CDR3 protein. The sample gives a few hundred thousand distinct CDR3 sequences, around 20% of which show up once; less than 30% is in the top ten. Specimen: blood. These receptors all come from a man between 18 and 29 years old with Graves' hyperthyroidism.

The rearrangement uses TRBV2 and TRBJ2-7; D call uncertain. Trimming removed 6 bases from V and 0 bases from J, with 21 bases in between. CDR3 size: 17 residues. CDR1 is SNHLY and CDR2 is FYNNEI in the germline V gene. CDR3 sequence reads: CASSESASLGGSYEQYF. The DNA for the CDR3 is TGTGCCAGCAGCGAATCAGCTTCCCTGGGCGGCTCCTACGAGCAGTACTTC.

The J gene is TRBJ1-2, the V gene TRBV6-1; 7 bases line up with TRBD1. This CDR3 spans 15 amino acids. The germline CDR1 and CDR2 sequences are MNHNS and SASEGT. The J segment lost 2 bases and the V segment lost 6 bases, leaving 9 bases of the junction unmatched. CDR3 sequence: CASRNDREANYGYTF. For the CDR3, the DNA is TGTGCCAGCAGAAACGACAGGGAGGCCAACTATGGCTACACCTTC.

This clonotype turned up a few times. The V and J genes are TRBV19 and TRBJ2-2, with D perhaps being TRBD1 or TRBD2 (5 bases each). Trimming removed 6 bases at V and 2 bases at J, with 19 bases between. The germline V gene has CDR1 LNHDA and CDR2 SQIVND (reference sequence). The CDR3 sequence is 17 residues long. CDR3 DNA sequence: TGTGCCAGTAGCAAAATCGGGGCCGGGATTAACACCGGGGAGCTGTTTTTT. Its translation is CASSKIGAGINTGELFF.

Ten or more counts support this clonotype. DNA of the CDR3: TGTGCCAGCAGTGACCTCGAGGACGAGCAGTACTTC. It encodes CASSDLEDEQYF. The chain recombines TRBV12-3 or TRBV12-4 with TRBJ2-7; D not resolved. This CDR3 has 12 amino acids. V lost 5 bases and J lost 5, with 10 bases in between.

This clonotype was seen repeatedly, ten times or more. The V and J genes are TRBV28 and TRBJ2-7; D is possibly TRBD1 (7 bases). V was pared by 6 bases and J by 2 bases, with 20 bases between. The CDR3 is made up of 16 amino acids. Germline CDR1 is MDHEN and CDR2 is SYDVKM. CDR3 loop: CASSLQAGGGPYEQYF. The CDR3 DNA is TGTGCCAGCAGCCTTCAGGCAGGGGGAGGTCCCTACGAGCAGTACTTC.

V gene TRBV28 combines with J gene TRBJ1-5; D remains unclear. Germline V gives CDR1 MDHEN, CDR2 SYDVKM. The CDR3 is 14 amino acids. The V end lost 0 bases, the J end lost 3 bases, and 6 bases lay between the germline ends. The DNA for the CDR3 is TGTGCCAGCAGTTTATGGCAGACCAATCAGCCCCAGCATTTT. Its translation: CASSLWQTNQPQHF.

This clonotype was recorded many times. This chain connects TRBV12-3 or TRBV12-4 to TRBJ1-1; 10 bases align to TRBD1. V lost 7 bases, J lost 6 bases, and 11 bases stayed unmatched. The CDR3 has 15 residues. CDR3 coding DNA: TGTGCCAGCACCGCGGACAGGGGGAAATGGGCTGAAGCTTTCTTT. Residues: CASTADRGKWAEAFF.

This chain joins TRBV10-3 and TRBJ1-1; 8 bases are shared with TRBD1. The CDR3 is 13 residues long. Losses at the gene ends were 8 bases for V and 0 bases for J; bases not matched to a gene: 2. CDR1 is ENHRY, CDR2 SYGVKD, per germline. CDR3 in DNA: TGTGCCATCGACAGGGGAGTGAACACTGAAGCTTTCTTT. Encoded protein: CAIDRGVNTEAFF.

Ten or more counts support this clonotype. The genes are TRBV20-1 and TRBJ1-5; TRBD1 is a possible D gene (5 bases). The CDR3 has 13 residues. V was trimmed by 6 bases and J by 0 bases, leaving 9 bases between them. Germline CDR1 reads DFQATT; CDR2 reads SNEGSKA (reference sequence). The CDR3 DNA follows: TGCAGTGCAGGGGACCTTAGCAATCAGCCCCAGCATTTT. Translating it yields CSAGDLSNQPQHF.